This TCR beta chain derives from a study of CD8+ T cells in alopecia areata. Extracted RNA was reverse transcribed into cDNA, the sequencing template. TCRdb's copy holds only in-frame clones and misses some; the assay was immunoSEQ multiplex PCR. The repertoire holds about 190,000 clones, with about three fifths as singletons. Treatment reported: oral pan-JAK inhibitor, 5-10 mg twice daily. The TCR originated in a human donor with alopecia areata. The sample was CD4+ T cells sorted from blood, taken at week 4, from a patient treated with tofacitinib.

The CDR3 DNA reads TGTGCCAGCAGTGAATGGGACAGGGGTAATGAGCAGTTCTTC. As protein: CASSEWDRGNEQFF. The chain carries TRBV25-1 and TRBJ2-1; 10 nucleotides match TRBD1. The junction had 1 base not matched to a gene; V was cut back by 1 base and J by 7 bases. Per the germline V gene, CDR1 is MGHDK and CDR2 is SYGVNS. The CDR3 totals 14 residues. The whole variable domain, filled in from reference TRBV25-1 and TRBJ2-1, reads EADIYQTPRYLVIGTGKKITLECSQTMGHDKMYWYQQDPGMELHLIHYSYGVNSTEKGDLSSESTVSRIRTEHFPLTLESARPSHTSQYLCASSEWDRGNEQFFGPGTRLTVL.